Listed below are T cell receptor beta chains from one sample, sequenced in a study of memory CD4+ T cells and cytomegalovirus serostatus. Using immunoSEQ multiplex PCR, the repertoire was profiled, and TCRdb retains in-frame clones only, with some absent. The profile shows approximately 44,000 clones, about 79% of them singletons. Sequencing was carried out using memory CD4+ T cells from blood. The receptor source for this set is an adult in good health and CMV-seronegative. Each CDR3 is given with its conserved first and last residue. D genes are given only for firm matches. The size field is filled for only some rows; it gives once, few, many or a size class.

cdr3_length d_call j_call clone_size v_call cdr3_nt cdr3_aa
16 TRBD2 TRBJ2-2 . TRBV9 TGTGCCAGCAGCGTTCGTAGCGGGCCGAACACCGGGGAGCTGTTTTTT CASSVRSGPNTGELFF
13 TRBD1 TRBJ2-5 . TRBV7-8 TGTGCCAGCAGCTCAGGGGGCCAAGAGACCCAGTACTTC CASSSGGQETQYF
13 TRBD1 TRBJ2-7 . TRBV7-2 TGTGCCAGCAGCTTCCGGGACAGCTACGAGCAGTACTTC CASSFRDSYEQYF
14 . TRBJ1-2 . TRBV28 TGTGCCAGCAGTTTAGCCGGATTTTACTATGGCTACACCTTC CASSLAGFYYGYTF
14 . TRBJ1-2 few TRBV28 TGTGCCAGCAGTTTTGGAGTCCGGAGTGATGGCTACACCTTC CASSFGVRSDGYTF
15 . TRBJ2-1 . TRBV5-1 TGCGCCAGCAGCTCTCTTCGGGGGTCCTACAATGAGCAGTTCTTC CASSSLRGSYNEQFF
14 TRBD2 TRBJ2-7 . TRBV6-5 TGTGCCAGCAGCCTCAGCGGGATAGTTTACGAGCAGTACTTC CASSLSGIVYEQYF
16 TRBD2 TRBJ2-5 once TRBV5-4 TGTGCCAGCAGCTTGCGGCGGGAGGGCCCTGGAGAGACCCAGTACTTC CASSLRREGPGETQYF
16 . TRBJ2-6 . TRBV7-2 TGTGCCAGCAGCTTAGCTCTGGGTGCCGGGGCCAACGTCCTGACTTTC CASSLALGAGANVLTF
12 . TRBJ2-7 . TRBV29-1 TGCAGCGTTGTGTCTAGTTCCTACGAGCAGTACTTC CSVVSSSYEQYF
13 . TRBJ1-5 . TRBV10-3 TGTGCCATCAGTGGACAGCAAGATCAGCCCCAGCATTTT CAISGQQDQPQHF
15 TRBD2 TRBJ2-1 . TRBV28 TGTGCCAGCAGTTCACCTAGCGGAGGCTACAATGAGCAGTTCTTC CASSSPSGGYNEQFF
12 . TRBJ2-3 . TRBV7-9 TGTGCCAGCAGCCTAGACAGAAATACGCAGTATTTT CASSLDRNTQYF
15 . TRBJ2-6 few TRBV15 TGTGCCACCAGCAGGTCCGGGCCTGGGGCCAACGTCCTGACTTTC CATSRSGPGANVLTF
11 . TRBJ1-1 once TRBV11-2 TGTGCCAGCAGCGCGAACACTGAAGCTTTCTTT CASSANTEAFF
17 TRBD2 TRBJ2-5 . TRBV19 TGTGCCAGTAGTATAGGTGCCCGAGCGGGAGGGAGGGAGACCCAGTACTTC CASSIGARAGGRETQYF
13 . TRBJ1-1 . TRBV5-1 TGCGCCAGCAGCTTGGCCGCAGGGAATGAAGCTTTCTTT CASSLAAGNEAFF
14 TRBD1 TRBJ1-2 . TRBV9 TGTGCCAGCAGCCCCCGACAGGGTGGGTATGGCTACACCTTC CASSPRQGGYGYTF
12 . TRBJ2-7 . TRBV27 TGTGCCAGCAGTCCCCTAGGCTACGAGCAGTACTTC CASSPLGYEQYF
14 TRBD1 TRBJ1-5 few TRBV2 TGTGCCAGCAGAAGGGACAGGGATGATCAGCCCCAGCATTTT CASRRDRDDQPQHF